Listed here are 9 T cell receptor beta chains from one sample, sequenced in a study of siplizumab effects on memory and regulatory T cells. Only in-frame clones appear in the TCRdb table, and some are missing; sequencing was by immunoSEQ multiplex PCR. The sample lists roughly 56,000 clones, about 97% occurring once. Sequences were obtained from naive CD8+ T cells sorted from blood. Every receptor here comes from a human donor in good health.

The rearrangement links TRBV5-4 to TRBJ2-2; TRBD2 aligns across 7 bases. Trimming cost V 4 bases and J 7 bases; bases outside gene matches: 4. CDR3 length equals 13 residues. Germline values: CDR1 SGHNT, CDR2 YYREEE (reference sequence). CDR3 DNA: TGTGCCAGCAGCCCAAGCGGGATCGGGGAGCTGTTTTTT. It yields the protein CASSPSGIGELFF.

V is TRBV28 and J is TRBJ2-1; possibly TRBD2 for D (6 bases). Germline V lookup: CDR1 MDHEN, CDR2 SYDVKM. This CDR3 is built from 13 residues. Trimming removed 6 bases at V and 7 bases at J, with 13 bases between. The CDR3: CASRPNGGNEQFF. The CDR3 DNA is TGTGCCAGCAGACCGAACGGGGGAAATGAGCAGTTCTTC.

DNA for the CDR3: TGTGCCAGCAGCCTACGGACAGGGGATCCCGGGGAGCTGTTTTTT. Translation gives CASSLRTGDPGELFF. The chain is built from TRBV4-2 and TRBJ2-2, with 9 bases aligning to TRBD1. Germline CDR1 and CDR2: LGHNA and YNFKEQ. V dropped 4 bases and J dropped 6; count of bases not matched to a gene: 6. The CDR3 extends over 15 amino acids.

V gene TRBV7-9 combines with J gene TRBJ2-5; D may be TRBD1 or TRBD2 (5 bases each). The CDR3 covers 15 residues. Trimming cost V 5 bases and J 1 base, with 14 bases left between them. CDR1 SEHNR and CDR2 FQNEAQ come from the germline V gene (reference sequence). Here the CDR3 DNA reads TGTGCCAGCAGCCGCTCGGGGCAGCTCCAAGAGACCCAGTACTTC. It encodes CASSRSGQLQETQYF.

The genes are TRBV14 and TRBJ2-7; 14 bases are a match to TRBD2. V lost 4 bases, J lost 6 bases, and 5 bases stayed unmatched. The CDR3 extends over 15 amino acids. Germline loops: CDR1 SGHDN, CDR2 FVKESK. The CDR3 spells CASSPGLAGVGEQYF. In DNA, the CDR3 is TGTGCCAGCAGCCCGGGACTAGCGGGAGTGGGCGAGCAGTACTTC.

This chain links TRBV7-3 with TRBJ2-5; 8 bases map to TRBD1. CDR3 length equals 14 residues. CDR1 is SGHTA, CDR2 FQGTGA, per germline. The V gene end was trimmed by 1 base and the J gene end by 2 bases; junction bases not matched to a gene: 0. This chain's CDR3 is CASSLNRGQETQYF. The DNA for the CDR3 is TGTGCCAGCAGCTTAAACAGGGGGCAAGAGACCCAGTACTTC.

CDR3 sequence reads: CASSLGGLAGGLETQYF. The CDR3 DNA follows: TGCGCCAGCAGCTTGGGTGGACTAGCGGGAGGGTTGGAGACCCAGTACTTC. The chain has TRBV5-1 and TRBJ2-5; 15 nucleotides agree with TRBD2. The CDR3 has 17 residues. The ends lost 0 bases at V and 5 bases at J; junction bases unmatched: 5. In germline, CDR1 is SGHRS, CDR2 YFSETQ.

This chain links TRBV29-1 with TRBJ1-1; D perhaps matches TRBD1 (6 bases). The CDR3 contains 15 residues. V lost 8 bases to trimming and J lost 3 bases, with 22 bases between them. Germline V gene sequence: CDR1 SQVTM, CDR2 ANQGSEA. The CDR3 region is CSLQRGALLDTEAFF. The CDR3, as DNA: TGCAGCCTTCAGAGGGGGGCGCTTTTGGACACTGAAGCTTTCTTT.

The V gene is TRBV28, the J gene TRBJ1-1; no firm D call. The V gene's germline CDR1 is MDHEN and CDR2 SYDVKM. V was pared by 5 bases and J by 0 bases, with 4 bases between. The CDR3 is made up of 12 amino acids. This CDR3 reads CASSEMNTEAFF. DNA for the CDR3: TGTGCCAGCAGTGAGATGAACACTGAAGCTTTCTTT.